This passage covers 27 T cell receptor beta chains from one sample sequenced in a study of T-cell memory formation after mild COVID-19. Via MiXCR, TCRdb re-called the 5' RACE reads, giving one row per CDR3 protein. The sample holds 390,000 or so distinct CDR3 sequences, roughly 15% seen once. The specimen sequenced was PBMCs or a T cell subset sorted from them (not recorded which). These TCRs come from a man younger than 35 who had mild COVID-19 (a few samples of this study predate the infection). Cell type and time point are not known.

This clonotype was seen a few times. The genes are TRBV7-3 and TRBJ1-1; D is uncertain. Germline-derived CDR1 and CDR2 are SGHTA and FQGTGA. V gave up 6 bases and J gave up 8 bases, with 16 bases separating them. There are 13 residues in the CDR3. CDR3 DNA: TGTGCCAGCAGAGCTTACCCGGGGAAGGAAGCTTTCTTT. Protein sequence: CASRAYPGKEAFF. The full variable domain, its missing parts supplied by reference TRBV7-3 and TRBJ1-1, is GAGVSQTPSNKVTEKGKYVELRCDPISGHTALYWYRQSLGQGPEFLIYFQGTGAADDSGLPNDRFFAVRPEGSVSTLKIQRTERGDSAVYLCASRAYPGKEAFFGQGTRLTVV.

This chain uses TRBV5-1 with TRBJ1-6; possible D gene TRBD1, 5 bases. V was cut by 0 bases and J by 7 bases, with 11 bases left in between. The CDR3 runs 15 residues. Germline lookup yields CDR1 SGHRS and CDR2 YFSETQ. The CDR3 nucleotides are TGCGCCAGCAGCTTGGAGCAGGGCAAAAATTCACCCCTCCACTTT. Amino acid sequence: CASSLEQGKNSPLHF.

The table lists this clonotype with a few counts. The chain is built from TRBV11-3 and TRBJ2-2; D is ambiguous. The length of the CDR3 is 15 residues. Germline lookup yields CDR1 SGHNT and CDR2 YENEEA. V was shortened by 1 base and J by 4 bases, with 10 bases between the two germline ends. The CDR3 DNA sequence: TGTGCCAGCAGCTTAGGCGTCGCACCCACCGGGGAGCTGTTTTTT. Encoded protein: CASSLGVAPTGELFF.

The chain uses TRBV27 and TRBJ2-2, with TRBD1 matching 10 bases. This CDR3 spans 14 amino acids. Germline V lookup: CDR1 MNHEY, CDR2 SMNVEV (reference sequence). Germline trimming cut 6 bases from V and 7 bases from J; bases unmatched to any gene: 5. DNA for the CDR3: TGTGCCAGCAGCACGACAGGGGGCAACGGGGAGCTGTTTTTT. It codes for CASSTTGGNGELFF.

This clonotype was seen a handful of times. V is TRBV6-2 or TRBV6-3 and J is TRBJ2-7; tentative D call: TRBD1 (5 bases). V was trimmed by 0 bases and J by 0 bases, leaving 9 bases between them. This CDR3 contains 15 residues. Germline CDR1 MNHEY, CDR2 SVGEGT. The CDR3 DNA is TGTGCCAGCAGTTACTCGAAGGACAACTCCTACGAGCAGTACTTC. The encoded protein is CASSYSKDNSYEQYF.

In its sample, this clonotype was seen a few times. The CDR3 is CASSKQGGGETQYF. The CDR3 DNA is TGTGCCAGCAGCAAGCAAGGGGGTGGGGAGACCCAGTACTTC. The V call is TRBV21-1, the J call TRBJ2-5; the table calls TRBD1, which could not be checked here. TRBV21-1 is a listed pseudogene. This CDR3 has 14 residues.

The V gene is TRBV20-1, the J gene TRBJ2-5; D unresolved. Per germline, CDR1 DFQATT and CDR2 SNEGSKA (reference sequence). The CDR3 is made up of 12 amino acids. V dropped 3 bases and J dropped 5 bases, with 10 bases sitting between them. The CDR3 region has the DNA TGCAGTGCTAGTTACGCCGCGGAGACCCAGTACTTC. This codes for CSASYAAETQYF.

This clonotype was counted between two and nine times. V and J are TRBV20-1 and TRBJ2-3; the match to TRBD2 covers 9 bases. The CDR3 consists of 15 residues. Germline CDR1 DFQATT, CDR2 SNEGSKA (reference sequence). Trimming cost V 5 bases and J 0 bases; bases outside gene matches: 6. The CDR3 region has the DNA TGCAGTGCTCCTGGACTAGCGTCTAGCACAGATACGCAGTATTTT. Protein: CSAPGLASSTDTQYF.

The chain carries TRBV7-2 and TRBJ2-3, with 7 bases fitting TRBD1. Trimming removed 7 bases from V and 2 bases from J; junction bases left unmatched: 6. This CDR3 has 14 amino acids. CDR1 and CDR2 (germline): SGHTA, FQGNSA. CDR3: CASNQDRDTDTQYF. Written as DNA, the CDR3 is TGTGCCAGCAACCAAGACAGGGACACAGATACGCAGTATTTT.

The CDR3 DNA is TGCGCCAGCAGCCAAGAGATGACAGGGTGGGTCGAGCAGTACTTC. It codes for CASSQEMTGWVEQYF. This sequence joins TRBV4-1 and TRBJ2-7; TRBD1 aligns across 7 bases. CDR3 length: 15 residues. Germline V gene sequence: CDR1 MGHRA, CDR2 YSYEKL. V lost 0 bases and J lost 6; bases outside the gene matches: 8.

The chain links TRBV20-1 to TRBJ2-7; D is uncertain. This CDR3 is 12 amino acids long. V was clipped by 6 bases and J by 1 base, with 10 bases between them. CDR1 and CDR2 (germline): DFQATT, SNEGSKA (reference sequence). The CDR3 DNA is TGCAGTGCCCACTTAGGGTCCTACGAGCAGTACTTC. It codes for CSAHLGSYEQYF.

This sequence joins TRBV7-2 and TRBJ2-3; 8 positions match TRBD2. CDR3 size: 16 residues. The junction had 11 bases not matched to a gene; V was cut back by 7 bases and J by 2 bases. In germline, CDR1 is SGHTA, CDR2 FQGNSA. The CDR3 sequence is CASTRLGGVVTDTQYF. DNA for the CDR3: TGTGCCAGCACCCGGCTCGGGGGGGTCGTCACAGATACGCAGTATTTT.

The chain has TRBV6-2 or TRBV6-3 and TRBJ1-6; 8 bases match TRBD1. The germline V gene has CDR1 MNHEY and CDR2 SVGEGT. V dropped 2 bases and J dropped 7; count of bases not matched to a gene: 4. This CDR3 has 15 amino acids. The CDR3 reads CASSYADRENSPLHF. Here the CDR3 DNA reads TGTGCCAGCAGTTACGCGGACAGGGAAAATTCACCCCTCCACTTT.

The chain has TRBV6-5 and TRBJ2-3; unclear D gene. CDR1 is MNHEY and CDR2 is SVGAGI in the germline V gene. Trimming cost V 10 bases and J 1 base, with 15 bases left between them. This CDR3 comprises 14 residues. The CDR3: CATSSETRTDTQYF. CDR3 in DNA: TGTGCCACCTCCTCGGAGACCCGCACAGATACGCAGTATTTT.

In its sample, this clonotype was seen many times. The V and J genes are TRBV6-5 and TRBJ2-1, with TRBD2 identical over 10 bases. Germline CDR1 and CDR2: MNHEY and SVGAGI. V shed 8 bases and J 7 bases; nucleotides not matched to a gene: 5. The CDR3 is 13 amino acids. CDR3 loop: CASGAGGTNEQFF. The CDR3 nucleotides are TGTGCCAGCGGAGCGGGGGGGACGAATGAGCAGTTCTTC.

This clonotype was found many times. The chain carries TRBV12-3 or TRBV12-4 and TRBJ2-5; 7 nucleotides line up with TRBD2. CDR3 length equals 17 residues. V lost 4 bases and J lost 0; bases outside the gene matches: 11. CDR3 nucleotide sequence: TGTGCCAGCAGTTCCATGCCGGTCGGGGGGTACCAAGAGACCCAGTACTTC. It yields the protein CASSSMPVGGYQETQYF.

The chain uses TRBV3-1 and TRBJ1-1; no clear D gene. Trimming left V 0 bases short and J 0 bases short, with 8 bases between. Germline-derived CDR1 and CDR2 are LGHDT and YNNKEL (reference sequence). The CDR3 has 15 amino acids. CDR3 DNA sequence: TGTGCCAGCAGCCAAGAACCGGGAATGAACACTGAAGCTTTCTTT. Protein sequence: CASSQEPGMNTEAFF.

The chain uses TRBV18 and TRBJ1-5; D perhaps matches TRBD1 (5 bases). The CDR3 spans 15 residues. In germline, CDR1 is KGHSH, CDR2 LQKENI. The ends were cut back, 3 bases at V and 2 bases at J, with 11 bases in the middle. The CDR3 coding sequence is TGTGCCAGCTCACCCGGGACCCCCGGCAATCAGCCCCAGCATTTT. The encoded protein is CASSPGTPGNQPQHF.

This sequence joins TRBV20-1 and TRBJ1-6, with D possibly being TRBD1 (5 bases). V gave up 0 bases and J gave up 4 bases, with 10 bases separating them. Per the germline V gene, CDR1 is DFQATT and CDR2 is SNEGSKA (reference sequence). This CDR3 contains 15 residues. In nucleotides, the CDR3 is TGCAGTGCTAGAGAGGACACCAGGTATAATTCACCCCTCCACTTT. Translated: CSAREDTRYNSPLHF.

The V call is TRBV29-1, the J call TRBJ1-2, with D perhaps matching TRBD1 (6 bases). Germline CDR1 is SQVTM and CDR2 is ANQGSEA. The ends were cut back, 3 bases at V and 2 bases at J, with 13 bases in the middle. The CDR3 totals 14 residues. CDR3 protein: CSVESGAENYGYTF. The CDR3 region has the DNA TGCAGCGTTGAGTCAGGGGCGGAGAACTATGGCTACACCTTC.

The chain has TRBV2 and TRBJ2-2; unclear D gene. CDR1 and CDR2 (germline): SNHLY, FYNNEI. CDR3 length equals 13 residues. V lost 3 bases and J 6 bases, leaving 8 bases between the germline ends. The CDR3 DNA follows: TGTGCCAGCAGTGAGATGGTTCCCGGGGAGCTGTTTTTT. Translation gives CASSEMVPGELFF.

The chain uses TRBV24-1 and TRBJ2-2; 7 bases fit TRBD1. Germline CDR1 and CDR2: KGHDR and SFDVKD. This CDR3 contains 17 residues. Trimming took 3 bases from V and 3 from J; bases not matched to a gene: 9. The CDR3 reads CATSDKNRGRHTGELFF. In DNA form, the CDR3 reads TGTGCCACCAGTGATAAAAACAGGGGACGACACACCGGGGAGCTGTTTTTT.

This clonotype showed up just a few times. The chain links TRBV6-5 to TRBJ2-1; D unresolved. Germline assignment: CDR1 MNHEY and CDR2 SVGAGI. The length of the CDR3 is 13 residues. Trimming took off 2 bases at V and 2 bases at J, with 4 bases between the two ends. The chain's CDR3 is CASSYGAYNEQFF. In DNA form, the CDR3 reads TGTGCCAGCAGTTACGGGGCCTACAATGAGCAGTTCTTC.

The V and J genes are TRBV12-3 or TRBV12-4 and TRBJ1-1, with D perhaps TRBD1 (6 bases). V gave up 6 bases and J gave up 0 bases, with 14 bases separating them. This CDR3 comprises 15 residues. CDR3 sequence reads: CASRPPGTLNTEAFF. CDR3 DNA: TGTGCCAGCAGGCCGCCCGGGACATTGAACACTGAAGCTTTCTTT.

The chain carries TRBV12-3 or TRBV12-4 and TRBJ2-1; no reliable D call. This CDR3 comprises 11 residues. The V gene lost 6 bases and the J gene lost 10 bases, with 10 bases spanning the gap. This CDR3 is CASSGPSEQFF. As DNA, the CDR3 is TGTGCCAGCAGCGGGCCCTCAGAGCAGTTCTTC.

This clonotype has only one observation. The rearrangement uses TRBV4-3 and TRBJ2-2; D uncertain. In germline, CDR1 is LGHNA, CDR2 YSLEER. With 2 bases removed from V and 5 bases from J, the gap between germline ends came to 9 bases. This CDR3 contains 14 residues. The CDR3, as DNA: TGCGCCAGCAGCCAACGTCTTGGGACCGGGGAGCTGTTTTTT. Protein sequence: CASSQRLGTGELFF.

This clonotype was observed a few times. The chain has TRBV6-2 or TRBV6-3 and TRBJ2-3; perhaps TRBD1 as D (6 bases). CDR3 length equals 14 residues. Trimming left V 5 bases short and J 2 bases short, with 11 bases between. Germline CDR1 reads MNHEY; CDR2 reads SVGEGT. CDR3 sequence: CASSVQGLTDTQYF. Written as DNA, the CDR3 is TGTGCCAGCAGTGTACAGGGCCTCACAGATACGCAGTATTTT.